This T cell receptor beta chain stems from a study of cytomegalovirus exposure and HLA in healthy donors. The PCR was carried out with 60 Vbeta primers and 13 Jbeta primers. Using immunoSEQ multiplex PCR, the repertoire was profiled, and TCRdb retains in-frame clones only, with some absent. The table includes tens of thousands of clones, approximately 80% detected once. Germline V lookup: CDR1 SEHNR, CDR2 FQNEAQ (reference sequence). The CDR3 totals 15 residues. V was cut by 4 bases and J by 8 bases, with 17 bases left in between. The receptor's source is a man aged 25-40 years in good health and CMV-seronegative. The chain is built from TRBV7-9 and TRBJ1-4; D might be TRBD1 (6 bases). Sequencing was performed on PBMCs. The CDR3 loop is CASSYTGTLIEKLFF. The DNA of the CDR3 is TGTGCCAGCAGCTACACCGGGACACTTATCGAAAAACTGTTTTTT. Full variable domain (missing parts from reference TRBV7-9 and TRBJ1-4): DTGVSQNPRHKITKRGQNVTFRCDPISEHNRLYWYRQTLGQGPEFLTYFQNEAQLEKSRLLSDRFSAERPKGSFSTLEIQRTEQGDSAMYLCASSYTGTLIEKLFFGSGTQLSVL.